Below are 30 T cell receptor beta chains sequenced from a single sample in a study of stem cell transplantation in POMP-related autoinflammatory disease. Method: immunoSEQ multiplex PCR; TCRdb's copy keeps in-frame clones and lacks some. The sample includes 4,000 to 6,000 clones, roughly 90% of them seen just once. Sequenced material: CD8+ T cells from PBMCs, taken after stem cell transplantation. The receptors shown here come from a human patient with POMP-related autoinflammation and immune dysregulation (PRAID). Certain T cells may be donor cells from the graft.

The rearrangement links TRBV11-3 to TRBJ1-6; D gene ambiguous. Between the trimmed V and J ends, which lost 3 bases and 5 bases, there was a span of 11 bases. Germline V CDR1 and CDR2: SGHNT, YENEEA. The CDR3 is made up of 15 amino acids. The CDR3 coding sequence is TGTGCCAGCAGCTTTGAGGATCCTAATAATTCACCCCTCCACTTT. Translation: CASSFEDPNNSPLHF.

J is TRBJ2-1 and V is TRBV27; no definite D call. CDR1 and CDR2 from the germline V gene are MNHEY and SMNVEV (reference sequence). The V gene lost 6 bases and the J gene lost 11 bases, with 11 bases spanning the gap. The CDR3 covers 11 residues. DNA of the CDR3: TGTGCCAGCAGATATGGGATCCAGCAGTTCTTC. Translated, it gives CASRYGIQQFF.

The CDR3: CASSHTGEGNTIYF. CDR3 nucleotide sequence: TGCGCCAGCAGCCATACAGGGGAGGGAAACACCATATATTTT. The chain employs TRBV4-3 and TRBJ1-3, with 7 bases fitting TRBD1. Germline V gives CDR1 LGHNA, CDR2 YSLEER. This CDR3 contains 14 residues. V shed 3 bases, J shed 4 bases, and the junction held 3 bases outside the gene matches.

V usage is TRBV11-3 and J usage is TRBJ2-2; D is unresolved. This CDR3 comprises 13 residues. V lost 2 bases to trimming and J lost 3 bases, with 4 bases between them. Germline V gene lookup returns CDR1 SGHNT and CDR2 YENEEA. CDR3 nucleotides: TGTGCCAGCAGCTTACGGGACACCGGGGAGCTGTTTTTT. This codes for CASSLRDTGELFF.

This rearrangement joins TRBV7-9 to TRBJ1-3; no definite D call. Germline CDR1 SEHNR, CDR2 FQNEAQ (reference sequence). V was shortened by 3 bases and J by 1 base, with 10 bases between the two germline ends. The CDR3 spans 15 residues. The CDR3 here is CASSFSTASGNTIYF. The CDR3, as DNA: TGTGCCAGCAGCTTTTCGACGGCGTCTGGAAACACCATATATTTT.

The V call is TRBV28, the J call TRBJ1-5; TRBD1 is a possible D gene (6 bases). Looked up from germline, CDR1 is MDHEN and CDR2 is SYDVKM. The V and J ends lost 6 bases and 5 bases respectively, with 14 bases between them. The CDR3 totals 14 residues. CDR3 sequence: CASSAARGHQPQHF. The CDR3 DNA reads TGTGCCAGCAGCGCCGCGCGGGGGCATCAGCCCCAGCATTTT.

The chain recombines TRBV7-2 with TRBJ2-1, with D tentatively TRBD1 (5 bases). The CDR3 consists of 13 residues. The V gene's germline CDR1 is SGHTA and CDR2 FQGNSA. Trimming took 2 bases from V and 6 from J, leaving 8 bases between them. The CDR3 coding sequence is TGTGCCAGCAGCTTAACGACAGTCAATGAGCAGTTCTTC. The encoded protein is CASSLTTVNEQFF.

The CDR3 nucleotides read TGTGCCACCAGTGACACGGGATCGGCCTACGAGCAGTACTTC. Its translation is CATSDTGSAYEQYF. This rearrangement joins TRBV24-1 to TRBJ2-7; possibly TRBD2 for D (5 bases). V dropped 4 bases and J dropped 2 bases, with 11 bases sitting between them. CDR3 length: 14 amino acids. Germline CDR1 reads KGHDR; CDR2 reads SFDVKD.

The chain combines TRBV2 with TRBJ2-3; 14 nucleotides align to TRBD2. V lost 7 bases to trimming and J lost 3 bases; unmatched junction nucleotides: 9. The germline CDR1 and CDR2 sequences are SNHLY and FYNNEI. CDR3 length: 17 residues. CDR3 coding DNA: TGTGCCAGCAAAAACTTAGGACTAGCGGGAGGAACAGATACGCAGTATTTT. Protein sequence: CASKNLGLAGGTDTQYF.

The J gene is TRBJ2-3, the V gene TRBV28; weak D call: TRBD2 (5 bases). Trimming left V 5 bases short and J 1 base short, with 19 bases between. Germline V gives CDR1 MDHEN, CDR2 SYDVKM. This CDR3 is 17 amino acids long. The CDR3: CASSLTLLSVGTDTQYF. The DNA of the CDR3 is TGTGCCAGCAGTCTGACCCTACTTAGCGTTGGCACAGATACGCAGTATTTT.

J is TRBJ1-1 and V is TRBV28; 8 positions agree with TRBD1. From germline, CDR1 is MDHEN and CDR2 SYDVKM. V trimming: 6 bases; J trimming: 5 bases; junction bases outside the gene matches: 5. The CDR3 loop spans 13 amino acids. CDR3 residues: CASRTGGRTEAFF. The CDR3 nucleotides are TGTGCCAGCAGAACAGGGGGTAGGACTGAAGCTTTCTTT.

This chain uses TRBV27 with TRBJ1-1; D unclear. Germline loops: CDR1 MNHEY, CDR2 SMNVEV (reference sequence). V gave up 1 base and J gave up 8 bases, with 8 bases separating them. The CDR3 loop spans 12 amino acids. For the CDR3, the DNA is TGTGCCAGCAGTTTATATGGTGACGAAGCTTTCTTT. Protein product: CASSLYGDEAFF.

The rearrangement links TRBV6-2 or TRBV6-3 to TRBJ2-3, with D hard to call. The CDR3 is made up of 14 amino acids. The germline CDR1 and CDR2 sequences are MNHEY and SVGEGT. V was trimmed by 1 base and J by 6 bases, leaving 11 bases between them. CDR3 in DNA: TGTGCCAGCAGTTACTATTCCCCGAGGGATACGCAGTATTTT. Translated: CASSYYSPRDTQYF.

The chain recombines TRBV7-9 with TRBJ2-5, with 7 bases that match TRBD1. CDR3 length equals 15 residues. Germline V lookup: CDR1 SEHNR, CDR2 FQNEAQ (reference sequence). J was trimmed by 3 bases and V by 5 bases; bases with no gene match: 9. Here the CDR3 reads CASSQTGVREETQYF. CDR3 DNA sequence: TGTGCCAGCAGCCAAACAGGGGTTCGGGAAGAGACCCAGTACTTC.

This chain joins TRBV6-2 or TRBV6-3 and TRBJ2-1; TRBD1 matches 9 bases. Germline CDR1 is MNHEY and CDR2 is SVGEGT. Trimming took 5 bases from V and 4 from J; bases not matched to a gene: 6. This CDR3 has 15 residues. This CDR3 is CASSEGQGPYNEQFF. The CDR3 DNA is TGTGCCAGCAGTGAGGGACAGGGACCTTACAATGAGCAGTTCTTC.

This chain links TRBV5-1 with TRBJ2-1, with 13 positions matching TRBD2. V shed 4 bases, J shed 8 bases, and the junction held 6 bases outside the gene matches. This CDR3 has 15 amino acids. Germline V gene sequence: CDR1 SGHRS, CDR2 YFSETQ. The CDR3: CASSAGTSGADEQFF. DNA of the CDR3: TGCGCCAGCAGCGCCGGGACTAGCGGGGCAGATGAGCAGTTCTTC.

The chain joins TRBV7-3 to TRBJ1-1; D possibly corresponds to TRBD1 (5 bases). V was cut by 5 bases and J by 4 bases, with 17 bases left in between. This CDR3 has 15 amino acids. The germline CDR1 and CDR2 sequences are SGHTA and FQGTGA. In DNA form, the CDR3 reads TGTGCCAGCAGCGAGGACACTTACGGGACCACTGAAGCTTTCTTT. Translating it yields CASSEDTYGTTEAFF.

V and J are TRBV6-4 and TRBJ2-6, with D possibly matching TRBD1 (6 bases). Germline V lookup: CDR1 MRHNA, CDR2 SNTAGT. The CDR3 runs 14 residues. V was pared by 7 bases and J by 2 bases, with 9 bases between. The CDR3 bases are TGTGCCAGCAAGTCAGGGGCTGGGGCCAACGTCCTGACTTTC. It specifies CASKSGAGANVLTF.

The V call is TRBV6-5, the J call TRBJ2-1; either TRBD1 or TRBD2 may supply D (5 bases each). The V end was cut by 4 bases, the J end by 10 bases, with 17 bases between. This CDR3 has 14 amino acids. Germline assignment: CDR1 MNHEY and CDR2 SVGAGI. The CDR3 region has the DNA TGTGCCAGCAGTTCACGGGGACCGCGGTGGGAGCAGTTCTTC. It specifies CASSSRGPRWEQFF.

In this sample, this clone turned up once. V is TRBV7-2 and J is TRBJ2-7, with TRBD2 identical over 9 bases. V trimming: 7 bases; J trimming: 3 bases; junction bases outside the gene matches: 7. Germline V gene sequence: CDR1 SGHTA, CDR2 FQGNSA. This CDR3 is 14 amino acids long. The CDR3 sequence: CASTPGLAYYEQYF. The CDR3 nucleotides are TGTGCCAGCACCCCTGGACTAGCGTACTACGAGCAGTACTTC.

The rearrangement links TRBV5-8 to TRBJ2-7, with D unresolved. CDR3 length equals 14 residues. Germline loops: CDR1 SGHTS, CDR2 YDEGEE. Trimming shortened V by 0 bases and J by 0 bases, and 7 bases separated the two germline ends. The CDR3 sequence: CASSLGQISYEQYF. The CDR3 coding sequence is TGTGCCAGCAGCTTGGGCCAAATCTCCTACGAGCAGTACTTC.

This chain uses TRBV6-6 with TRBJ2-2; D remains unclear. Germline values: CDR1 MNHNY, CDR2 SVGAGI (reference sequence). The V and J ends lost 0 bases and 6 bases respectively, with 8 bases between them. This CDR3 comprises 14 residues. This CDR3 is CASSYSFGPGELFF. The CDR3 nucleotides read TGTGCCAGCAGTTACTCGTTTGGCCCCGGGGAGCTGTTTTTT.

The genes are TRBV27 and TRBJ2-7, with 10 bases identical to TRBD1. In germline, CDR1 is MNHEY, CDR2 SMNVEV (reference sequence). Trimming removed 2 bases from V and 2 bases from J; junction bases left unmatched: 9. This CDR3 is built from 17 residues. The CDR3 here is CASSLSPGQGLPYEQYF. In DNA, the CDR3 is TGTGCCAGCAGTTTAAGTCCGGGACAGGGGCTCCCCTACGAGCAGTACTTC.

V and J are TRBV13 and TRBJ2-1, with D perhaps matching TRBD1 or TRBD2 (7 bases each). V gave up 10 bases and J gave up 10 bases, with 20 bases separating them. Germline-derived CDR1 and CDR2 are PRHDT and FYEKMQ (reference sequence). There are 13 residues in the CDR3. CDR3 DNA sequence: TGTGCCACTTCAGGGGGAGGGCCAAAGGAGCAGTTCTTC. Translation: CATSGGGPKEQFF.

The chain is built from TRBV28 and TRBJ2-3; possibly TRBD2 for D (6 bases). V was clipped by 3 bases and J by 1 base, with 8 bases between them. Germline V gene sequence: CDR1 MDHEN, CDR2 SYDVKM. The CDR3 is 14 amino acids. CDR3 DNA: TGTGCCAGCAGTTTGTGGAGGGGCACAGATACGCAGTATTTT. Translating it yields CASSLWRGTDTQYF.

This clone was counted only a few times. V usage is TRBV7-8 and J usage is TRBJ1-5, with a tentative D call TRBD1 (5 bases). Germline assignment: CDR1 SGHVS and CDR2 FQNEAQ. CDR3 length equals 15 residues. Trimming left V 5 bases short and J 11 bases short, with 22 bases between. This CDR3 is CASSGGVSLAWAQHF. CDR3 bases: TGTGCCAGCAGCGGGGGGGTCTCGTTGGCTTGGGCCCAGCATTTT. Full variable domain (outside the CDR3, taken from reference TRBV7-8 and TRBJ1-5): GAGVSQSPRYKVAKRGQDVALRCDPISGHVSLFWYQQALGQGPEFLTYFQNEAQLDKSGLPSDRFFAERPEGSVSTLKIQRTQQEDSAVYLCASSGGVSLAWAQHFGDGTRLSIL.

The chain combines TRBV11-2 with TRBJ2-7, with D possibly matching TRBD2 (5 bases). The ends were cut back, 3 bases at V and 2 bases at J, with 14 bases in the middle. The CDR3 length is 15 residues. The germline V gene has CDR1 SGHAT and CDR2 FQNNGV. As DNA, the CDR3 is TGTGCCAGCAGCTTGGGAGCAGGTTTTACCTACGAGCAGTACTTC. This gives the protein CASSLGAGFTYEQYF.

The rearrangement joins TRBV19 to TRBJ1-5, with 7 bases lining up with TRBD1. The V gene end was trimmed by 7 bases and the J gene end by 0 bases; junction bases not matched to a gene: 3. Per the germline V gene, CDR1 is LNHDA and CDR2 is SQIVND (reference sequence). This CDR3 spans 14 amino acids. CDR3 protein: CASTRGYSNQPQHF. Written as DNA, the CDR3 is TGTGCCAGTACCAGGGGGTATAGCAATCAGCCCCAGCATTTT.

J is TRBJ2-3 and V is TRBV7-2, with 9 positions matching TRBD2. Germline CDR1 and CDR2: SGHTA and FQGNSA. Trimming took 5 bases from V and 4 from J; bases not matched to a gene: 13. This CDR3 is 17 amino acids long. CDR3 residues: CASSPSDLAGVPDTQYF. DNA for the CDR3: TGTGCCAGCAGCCCCTCAGACTTAGCGGGAGTCCCAGATACGCAGTATTTT.

This chain connects TRBV24-1 to TRBJ1-5, with D tentatively TRBD1 (5 bases). Germline V gene data show CDR1 as KGHDR and CDR2 as SFDVKD. Trimming took off 3 bases at V and 7 bases at J, with 9 bases between the two ends. This CDR3 region has 13 residues. The CDR3 sequence: CATSDGKGQPQHF. The DNA of the CDR3 is TGTGCCACCAGTGATGGCAAGGGGCAGCCCCAGCATTTT.